This T cell receptor beta chain was captured by sequencing in a study of blood T cell repertoires in COVID-19. In the study overall: The United States, Italy and Spain were the sources of the acute and convalescent COVID-19 samples. Nucleic acid was either cDNA or gDNA, and it came from T cells, B-cell-depleted T cells, or PBMCs.

Original processing notes: Amplification from reference gene primers served as the basis for estimated nucleated cell counts. Sequenced by immunoSEQ multiplex PCR; TCRdb stores in-frame clones only, minus some. V and J calls and clone size are given by that table; D and trimming were obtained from the DNA. The profile shows about 200,000 clones, roughly 90% of them singletons. CDR3 length: 15 residues. Germline V CDR1 and CDR2: SGHTA, FQGNSA. Trimming cost V 4 bases and J 1 base; bases outside gene matches: 7. Source material: peripheral blood. V gene TRBV7-2 combines with J gene TRBJ2-7, with 7 bases aligning to TRBD1. The clonotype comes from a man aged 18 to 30 with active or convalescent COVID-19. CDR3 nucleotide sequence: TGTGCCAGCAGCTCCCGTGGGGGACAGTCCTACGAGCAGTACTTC. Encoded protein: CASSSRGGQSYEQYF.